This TCR beta chain was found in a study of T cell changes during pregnancy in multiple sclerosis. Using immunoSEQ multiplex PCR, the repertoire was profiled, and TCRdb retains in-frame clones only, with some absent. The sample yields about 28,000 clones, approximately 90% seen once. V shed 11 bases and J 9 bases; nucleotides not matched to a gene: 15. Looked up from germline, CDR1 is MNHNY and CDR2 is SVGAGI (reference sequence). This CDR3 has 14 amino acids. This clonotype originated in a female donor in good health, enrolled as a control in a pregnancy study. The sample here was peripheral blood, taken in the first trimester of pregnancy. The chain carries TRBV6-6 and TRBJ2-1; 8 nucleotides line up with TRBD2. The DNA for the CDR3 is TGTGCCGTATGGGATAGGACTAGCCCCCCTGAGCAGTTCTTC. Translating it yields CAVWDRTSPPEQFF.